The next 10 T cell receptor beta chains were all read from a single sample in a study of CD8 T cell repertoires and HIV-1 epitope variants. Profiled with immunoSEQ multiplex PCR; TCRdb holds only in-frame clones, not every one. The table lists about 5,500 clones, about two thirds of them singletons. Antigens for these TCRs are unknown. The sequenced sample consisted of cultured CD8+ T cells derived from PBMCs. The origin of the receptors is a male donor with HIV.

This clone has a handful of counts. This sequence joins TRBV7-9 and TRBJ2-7; weak D call: TRBD2 (5 bases). The germline V gene has CDR1 SEHNR and CDR2 FQNEAQ (reference sequence). Trimming stripped 5 bases from V and 6 bases from J, with 11 bases between. CDR3 length equals 12 residues. This CDR3 reads CASSLGEGEQYF. The DNA of the CDR3 is TGTGCCAGCAGCCTGGGAGAGGGCGAGCAGTACTTC.

The rearrangement joins TRBV5-8 to TRBJ2-3; TRBD1 matches 10 bases. The CDR3 totals 17 residues. V lost 4 bases to trimming and J lost 1 base; unmatched junction nucleotides: 9. The germline CDR1 and CDR2 sequences are SGHTS and YDEGEE. The CDR3 nucleotides are TGTGCCAGCAGCGCGAGACAGGGGGCGCCGGGCACAGATACGCAGTATTTT. Translating gives CASSARQGAPGTDTQYF.

V is TRBV6-5 and J is TRBJ2-6; the D is unclear. Trimming stripped 5 bases from V and 1 base from J, with 9 bases between. Germline values: CDR1 MNHEY, CDR2 SVGAGI. This CDR3 is built from 15 residues. The CDR3 coding sequence is TGTGCCAGCAGTCCGTCAATGTCTGGGGCCAACGTCCTGACTTTC. It codes for CASSPSMSGANVLTF.

This chain links TRBV6-4 with TRBJ2-3; 8 bases align to TRBD2. V gave up 0 bases and J gave up 1 base; unmatched junction bases: 0. Germline V gene data show CDR1 as MRHNA and CDR2 as SNTAGT. This CDR3 is 15 amino acids long. CDR3 amino acids: CASSDSRGGTDTQYF. The CDR3 nucleotides are TGTGCCAGCAGTGACTCGCGGGGGGGCACAGATACGCAGTATTTT.

This chain connects TRBV21-1 to TRBJ1-2. TRBV21-1 is listed as a pseudogene. This CDR3 comprises 16 residues. CDR3 amino acids: CASSKAPGEVPNGYTF. In nucleotides, the CDR3 is TGTGCCAGCAGCAAAGCCCCGGGTGAAGTTCCGAATGGCTACACCTTC.

V and J are TRBV28 and TRBJ1-5, with D tentatively TRBD1 (6 bases). The germline V gene encodes CDR1 MDHEN and CDR2 SYDVKM. Trimming took off 6 bases at V and 0 bases at J, with 12 bases between the two ends. CDR3 length equals 15 residues. For the CDR3, the DNA is TGTGCCAGCAGAAAGGGGGGTTATAGCAATCAGCCCCAGCATTTT. It codes for CASRKGGYSNQPQHF. Together with reference TRBV28 and TRBJ1-5, the CDR3 gives the full variable domain: DVKVTQSSRYLVKRTGEKVFLECVQDMDHENMFWYRQDPGLGLRLIYFSYDVKMKEKGDIPEGYSVSREKKERFSLILESASTNQTSMYLCASRKGGYSNQPQHFGDGTRLSIL.

The rearrangement joins TRBV6-6 to TRBJ2-3; perhaps TRBD2 as D (6 bases). The CDR3 consists of 14 residues. From germline, CDR1 is MNHNY and CDR2 SVGAGI (reference sequence). Deletions cut 8 bases from V and 0 bases from J, with 12 bases between. The CDR3 loop reads CASARGSSTDTQYF. DNA of the CDR3: TGTGCCAGCGCTCGGGGGTCTAGCACAGATACGCAGTATTTT.

Only a few counts were recorded for this clone. The chain employs TRBV27 and TRBJ1-2; D is undetermined. Trimming took off 5 bases at V and 6 bases at J, with 13 bases between the two ends. Germline CDR1 is MNHEY and CDR2 is SMNVEV (reference sequence). The CDR3 sequence is 13 residues long. The CDR3 protein is CASSPGGGHGYTF. Here the CDR3 DNA reads TGTGCCAGCAGTCCGGGCGGAGGACATGGCTACACCTTC.

CDR3 bases: TGTGCCAGTAGTAAGGGGGGACAGGGGTTTCTAGAGCCCCAGCATTTT. It is translated as CASSKGGQGFLEPQHF. The rearrangement links TRBV19 to TRBJ1-5; 10 nucleotides line up with TRBD1. CDR1 and CDR2 from the germline V gene are LNHDA and SQIVND (reference sequence). This CDR3 has 16 residues. The junction had 11 bases not matched to a gene; V was cut back by 4 bases and J by 8 bases.

V gene TRBV6-1 combines with J gene TRBJ1-2; no clear D gene. Trimming took 6 bases from V and 2 from J, leaving 16 bases between them. The CDR3 contains 15 residues. The germline V gene has CDR1 MNHNS and CDR2 SASEGT. CDR3 in DNA: TGTGCCAGCAGCCTTACTACAACCCAAAACTATGGCTACACCTTC. It translates to CASSLTTTQNYGYTF.